The 8 T cell receptor beta chains below come from one sample, sequenced in a study of cytomegalovirus exposure and HLA in healthy donors. Data came from immunoSEQ multiplex PCR; TCRdb stores just in-frame clones and leaves some out. The data hold fewer than 200,000 clones, with roughly 86% observed a single time. The sequenced sample consisted of PBMCs. All receptors come from a man younger than 30 in good health and CMV-seropositive.

The rearrangement links TRBV7-9 to TRBJ1-2; TRBD1 matches 7 bases. CDR3 length equals 18 residues. V shed 0 bases, J shed 0 bases, and the junction held 10 bases outside the gene matches. Germline CDR1 SEHNR, CDR2 FQNEAQ (reference sequence). The CDR3 loop is CASSLAAGTDGANYGYTF. The CDR3 nucleotides read TGTGCCAGCAGCTTAGCGGCCGGGACAGATGGAGCTAACTATGGCTACACCTTC. Full variable domain (missing parts from reference TRBV7-9 and TRBJ1-2): DTGVSQNPRHKITKRGQNVTFRCDPISEHNRLYWYRQTLGQGPEFLTYFQNEAQLEKSRLLSDRFSAERPKGSFSTLEIQRTEQGDSAMYLCASSLAAGTDGANYGYTFGSGTRLTVV.

The rearrangement links TRBV15 to TRBJ2-3; D unclear. This CDR3 is built from 13 residues. Germline V gene data show CDR1 as LNHNV and CDR2 as YYDKDF (reference sequence). Trimming cost V 0 bases and J 6 bases, with 7 bases left between them. CDR3 sequence: CATSRDRPDTQYF. For the CDR3, the DNA is TGTGCCACCAGCAGAGATCGTCCGGATACGCAGTATTTT.

This rearrangement joins TRBV7-8 to TRBJ2-7; 13 bases align to TRBD2. The V gene's germline CDR1 is SGHVS and CDR2 FQNEAQ. CDR3 length: 15 residues. Trimming removed 1 base from V and 5 bases from J; junction bases left unmatched: 2. The CDR3 loop reads CASSLVGLAGHEQYF. CDR3 nucleotide sequence: TGTGCCAGCAGCTTAGTGGGACTAGCGGGACACGAGCAGTACTTC.

The rearrangement links TRBV7-9 to TRBJ1-1; TRBD1 might be the D (6 bases). This CDR3 region has 12 residues. The germline V gene has CDR1 SEHNR and CDR2 FQNEAQ (reference sequence). V lost 7 bases to trimming and J lost 5 bases, with 11 bases between them. The CDR3 sequence is CASTPGTTEAFF. CDR3 DNA sequence: TGTGCCAGCACCCCCGGGACAACTGAAGCTTTCTTT.

The chain joins TRBV5-4 to TRBJ1-1; D call uncertain. Germline V gene data show CDR1 as SGHNT and CDR2 as YYREEE (reference sequence). The V end was cut by 3 bases, the J end by 3 bases, with 18 bases between. CDR3 length: 16 amino acids. CDR3 sequence (DNA): TGTGCCAGCAGCTCTGGCGGGGTTGGTGGGGACACTGAAGCTTTCTTT. It specifies CASSSGGVGGDTEAFF.

In this sample, this clone turned up once. The chain is built from TRBV9 and TRBJ1-2; 7 bases fit TRBD1. This CDR3 spans 16 amino acids. Germline V gives CDR1 SGDLS, CDR2 YYNGEE. The V segment lost 3 bases and the J segment 3 bases; nucleotides outside the gene matches: 11. CDR3: CASSEDDRDYHYGYTF. The CDR3 nucleotides are TGTGCCAGCAGCGAGGACGACAGGGATTATCACTATGGCTACACCTTC.

This rearrangement joins TRBV7-2 to TRBJ1-5, with D uncertain. Germline-derived CDR1 and CDR2 are SGHTA and FQGNSA. The CDR3 sequence is 12 residues long. Trimming shortened V by 1 base and J by 7 bases, and 5 bases separated the two germline ends. The CDR3 DNA sequence: TGTGCCAGCAGCTTAGTTCGGCAGCCCCAGCATTTT. Amino acids: CASSLVRQPQHF. The variable domain in full, completed from reference TRBV7-2 and TRBJ1-5, reads GAGVSQSPSNKVTEKGKDVELRCDPISGHTALYWYRQSLGQGLEFLIYFQGNSAPDKSGLPSDRFSAERTGGSVSTLTIQRTQQEDSAVYLCASSLVRQPQHFGDGTRLSIL.

CDR3 sequence reads: CASSEATGGQETQYF. Written as DNA, the CDR3 is TGTGCCAGCAGTGAGGCCACAGGGGGCCAAGAGACCCAGTACTTC. The V gene is TRBV6-1, the J gene TRBJ2-5; 8 bases are shared with TRBD1. The V gene end was trimmed by 3 bases and the J gene end by 1 base; junction bases not matched to a gene: 4. The V gene's germline CDR1 is MNHNS and CDR2 SASEGT. The CDR3 totals 15 residues.